Shown below are 29 T cell receptor beta chains from a single sample sequenced in a study of cytomegalovirus exposure and HLA in healthy donors. The PCR ran on 60 Vbeta and 13 Jbeta primers. Assay used: immunoSEQ multiplex PCR; TCRdb lists only in-frame clones, some missing. This sample has 130,000 or so clones, with around 77% found just once. Sequences were obtained from PBMCs. These receptors originate from a man aged 25-40 years in good health and CMV-seronegative.

The chain is built from TRBV2 and TRBJ2-1, with 14 bases identical to TRBD2. The CDR3 is 13 amino acids. Germline CDR1 is SNHLY and CDR2 is FYNNEI. The V segment lost 7 bases and the J segment 13 bases; nucleotides outside the gene matches: 6. CDR3 in amino acids: CASTSGLAGVQFF. CDR3 DNA sequence: TGTGCCAGCACCTCGGGACTAGCGGGAGTCCAGTTCTTC. Together with reference TRBV2 and TRBJ2-1, the CDR3 gives the full variable domain: EPEVTQTPSHQVTQMGQEVILRCVPISNHLYFYWYRQILGQKVEFLVSFYNNEISEKSEIFDDQFSVERPDGSNFTLKIRSTKLEDSAMYFCASTSGLAGVQFFGPGTRLTVL.

V usage is TRBV6-5 and J usage is TRBJ2-7; 14 nucleotides agree with TRBD2. CDR3 size: 16 residues. CDR1 is MNHEY, CDR2 SVGAGI, per germline. J was trimmed by 4 bases and V by 4 bases; bases with no gene match: 6. CDR3 sequence (DNA): TGTGCCAGCAGTTCCCCTCGGACTAGCGGGAGGTACGAGCAGTACTTC. This translates into CASSSPRTSGRYEQYF.

V is TRBV28 and J is TRBJ1-1; D perhaps matches TRBD1 (5 bases). The V and J ends lost 7 bases and 6 bases respectively, with 15 bases between them. Per germline, CDR1 MDHEN and CDR2 SYDVKM. CDR3 length equals 13 residues. This CDR3 is CASTAGGYAEAFF. DNA of the CDR3: TGTGCCAGCACCGCGGGGGGGTACGCTGAAGCTTTCTTT.

The V and J genes are TRBV6-1 and TRBJ2-1, with 10 bases identical to TRBD2. The germline gives CDR1 MNHNS, CDR2 SASEGT. The CDR3 is 15 residues long. Trimming removed 2 bases from V and 9 bases from J; junction bases left unmatched: 7. CDR3 bases: TGTGCCAGCAGTGAAACCAGCGGGGGGGCCGTTGAGCAGTTCTTC. Protein sequence: CASSETSGGAVEQFF.

This chain uses TRBV29-1 with TRBJ2-7, with no clear D. V lost 7 bases to trimming and J lost 6 bases, with 22 bases between them. CDR3 length equals 14 residues. Germline V CDR1 and CDR2: SQVTM, ANQGSEA. In DNA form, the CDR3 reads TGCAGCGCCCAAACAGAACCAGCCTCCCCCGAGCAGTACTTC. Translating it yields CSAQTEPASPEQYF.

This clone is a singleton in its sample. This sequence joins TRBV2 and TRBJ1-2; 7 bases line up with TRBD1. In germline, CDR1 is SNHLY, CDR2 FYNNEI. CDR3 length equals 15 residues. V shed 6 bases and J 5 bases; nucleotides not matched to a gene: 12. CDR3: CASSGEGQILYGYTF. The CDR3 coding sequence is TGTGCCAGCAGCGGCGAGGGACAGATTCTTTATGGCTACACCTTC.

This clone was detected only once. The rearrangement uses TRBV30 and TRBJ2-3; D call uncertain. Germline CDR1 reads GTSNPN; CDR2 reads SVGIG (reference sequence). V lost 2 bases to trimming and J lost 10 bases, with 7 bases between them. This CDR3 contains 10 residues. The CDR3 sequence: CAWSPLAQYF. CDR3 nucleotides: TGTGCCTGGAGTCCATTAGCGCAGTATTTT.

There are a few counts of this clone. The V and J genes are TRBV10-3 and TRBJ1-5; a weak D match, TRBD1 (5 bases). The CDR3 runs 14 residues. V gave up 2 bases and J gave up 7 bases, with 12 bases separating them. Looked up from germline, CDR1 is ENHRY and CDR2 is SYGVKD. CDR3 DNA: TGTGCCATCAGTGAGGACAGACTAGGGCAGCCCCAGCATTTT. The encoded protein is CAISEDRLGQPQHF.

CDR3 sequence reads: CASSLGNLVYEQYF. DNA of the CDR3: TGTGCCAGCAGCTTAGGTAATCTAGTCTACGAGCAGTACTTC. The genes are TRBV7-2 and TRBJ2-7; no reliable D call. Trimming shortened V by 1 base and J by 3 bases, and 10 bases separated the two germline ends. Germline V gene sequence: CDR1 SGHTA, CDR2 FQGNSA. The CDR3 totals 14 residues.

The chain employs TRBV11-2 and TRBJ2-4; 7 bases are a match to TRBD2. This CDR3 contains 15 residues. Looked up from germline, CDR1 is SGHAT and CDR2 is FQNNGV. V was clipped by 4 bases and J by 3 bases; unmatched bases: 6. CDR3 sequence (DNA): TGTGCCAGCAGCTCCCATTCGGGGGGCAAAAACATTCAGTACTTC. Protein: CASSSHSGGKNIQYF.

The rearrangement links TRBV2 to TRBJ2-3, with 8 bases identical to TRBD1. V was pared by 6 bases and J by 1 base, with 6 bases of the junction left unmatched. CDR1 is SNHLY, CDR2 FYNNEI, per germline. The CDR3 has 15 amino acids. In nucleotides, the CDR3 is TGTGCCAGCAGCGGACAGGGAAGGGGCACAGATACGCAGTATTTT. Its translation is CASSGQGRGTDTQYF.

This chain joins TRBV4-1 and TRBJ2-7, with 11 bases that match TRBD1. Germline CDR1 reads MGHRA; CDR2 reads YSYEKL. V gave up 4 bases and J gave up 3 bases; unmatched junction bases: 8. The CDR3 runs 16 residues. Here the CDR3 reads CASSPRGTGGLYEQYF. The DNA for the CDR3 is TGCGCCAGCAGCCCCCGGGGGACAGGGGGACTCTACGAGCAGTACTTC.

This chain uses TRBV18 with TRBJ2-3, with 7 positions matching TRBD1. The length of the CDR3 is 14 residues. The ends lost 7 bases at V and 2 bases at J; junction bases unmatched: 6. Germline V CDR1 and CDR2: KGHSH, LQKENI. The CDR3 region has the DNA TGTGCCAGCTTCCGGGACAGCGTCACAGATACGCAGTATTTT. Amino acid sequence: CASFRDSVTDTQYF.

The chain employs TRBV7-9 and TRBJ2-3, with TRBD2 matching 14 bases. V gave up 5 bases and J gave up 6 bases; unmatched junction bases: 7. This CDR3 is 16 amino acids long. Germline values: CDR1 SEHNR, CDR2 FQNEAQ (reference sequence). CDR3 sequence reads: CASSRRLAGGPDTQYF. The CDR3, as DNA: TGTGCCAGCAGCAGGCGACTAGCGGGGGGGCCGGATACGCAGTATTTT.

The chain couples TRBV5-1 to TRBJ2-7; 8 nucleotides match TRBD1. The CDR3 covers 14 residues. J gave up 5 bases and V 4 bases, and 8 bases lay outside the gene matches. Per germline, CDR1 SGHRS and CDR2 YFSETQ. The CDR3 here is CASSLGTGGNEQYF. CDR3 nucleotides: TGCGCCAGCAGCCTAGGGACAGGAGGAAACGAGCAGTACTTC.

The V call is TRBV4-3, the J call TRBJ2-7; 12 bases are shared with TRBD2. The CDR3 loop spans 18 amino acids. J was trimmed by 3 bases and V by 2 bases; bases with no gene match: 11. In germline, CDR1 is LGHNA, CDR2 YSLEER. CDR3 region: CASSQYTSGGLIYYEQYF. The CDR3 nucleotides are TGCGCCAGCAGCCAATACACTAGCGGGGGGCTGATTTACTACGAGCAGTACTTC.

The rearrangement joins TRBV4-3 to TRBJ2-7; 9 bases are a match to TRBD2. This CDR3 region has 14 residues. CDR1 and CDR2 from the germline V gene are LGHNA and YSLEER. V was clipped by 3 bases and J by 1 base; unmatched bases: 1. CDR3 DNA: TGCGCCAGCAGCCAGGCGGGAGGGTCCTACGAGCAGTACTTC. Protein: CASSQAGGSYEQYF.

This clone was observed a handful of times. This sequence joins TRBV18 and TRBJ2-5; D is possibly TRBD1 (5 bases). The CDR3 is 14 amino acids. V lost 6 bases, J lost 3 bases, and 14 bases lay in between. Germline CDR1 reads KGHSH; CDR2 reads LQKENI. The DNA for the CDR3 is TGTGCCAGCTCGCCAAGGGGTCTCGAAGAGACCCAGTACTTC. Translation gives CASSPRGLEETQYF.

The chain couples TRBV27 to TRBJ2-1; the match to TRBD2 covers 16 bases. Germline V lookup: CDR1 MNHEY, CDR2 SMNVEV (reference sequence). The trim removed 6 bases at V and 10 bases at J, leaving 6 bases unmatched. This CDR3 has 15 amino acids. The CDR3 DNA reads as TGTGCCAGCAGGCCGGGACTAGCGGGAGGGCAAGAGCAGTTCTTC. Translated, it gives CASRPGLAGGQEQFF.

V is TRBV4-2 and J is TRBJ1-3; D call uncertain. V was shortened by 2 bases and J by 0 bases, with 5 bases between the two germline ends. The germline V gene encodes CDR1 LGHNA and CDR2 YNFKEQ. The CDR3 is 14 amino acids. The CDR3 loop is CASSQPSSGNTIYF. CDR3 DNA: TGTGCCAGCAGCCAACCTTCCTCTGGAAACACCATATATTTT.

The chain couples TRBV4-1 to TRBJ2-1; the D gene is possibly TRBD2 (6 bases). From germline, CDR1 is MGHRA and CDR2 YSYEKL. The CDR3 is made up of 17 amino acids. Trimming stripped 0 bases from V and 0 bases from J, with 12 bases between. The CDR3 coding sequence is TGCGCCAGCAGCCAAGATACCCCGGGACTCTCCTACAATGAGCAGTTCTTC. The encoded protein is CASSQDTPGLSYNEQFF.

This chain connects TRBV13 to TRBJ2-5; 8 nucleotides align to TRBD1. V trimming: 4 bases; J trimming: 11 bases; junction bases outside the gene matches: 12. CDR1 is PRHDT, CDR2 FYEKMQ, per germline (reference sequence). The CDR3 has 14 amino acids. The CDR3 DNA follows: TGTGCCAGCAGCTCCCGGACAGGGTATGGAAAGCAGTACTTC. Translating it yields CASSSRTGYGKQYF.

J is TRBJ2-7 and V is TRBV19, with TRBD1 matching over 7 bases. CDR1 is LNHDA, CDR2 SQIVND, per germline (reference sequence). The junction had 9 bases not matched to a gene; V was cut back by 5 bases and J by 2 bases. CDR3 length equals 15 residues. CDR3 DNA sequence: TGTGCCAGTAGTTGGTCAGGGGGTAGCCCCTACGAGCAGTACTTC. Its translation: CASSWSGGSPYEQYF.

The chain employs TRBV6-6 and TRBJ1-4, with 10 bases identical to TRBD1. Germline V gene lookup returns CDR1 MNHNY and CDR2 SVGAGI (reference sequence). This CDR3 spans 13 amino acids. V was pared by 0 bases and J by 14 bases, with 3 bases of the junction left unmatched. CDR3 protein: CASSYSTGGGLFF. CDR3 sequence (DNA): TGTGCCAGCAGTTACTCGACAGGGGGCGGGCTGTTTTTT.

This chain links TRBV5-1 with TRBJ1-1; D uncertain. Germline V lookup: CDR1 SGHRS, CDR2 YFSETQ. The CDR3 spans 14 residues. V was shortened by 4 bases and J by 1 base, with 11 bases between the two germline ends. CDR3 bases: TGCGCCAGCAGCGGCGGTGGCGCGAACACTGAAGCTTTCTTT. Protein: CASSGGGANTEAFF.

The chain has TRBV5-4 and TRBJ2-7, with 10 bases aligning to TRBD2. V shed 0 bases, J shed 6 bases, and the junction held 0 bases outside the gene matches. The germline V gene has CDR1 SGHNT and CDR2 YYREEE (reference sequence). This CDR3 is built from 13 residues. The CDR3 protein is CASSLGTSGEQYF. CDR3 sequence (DNA): TGTGCCAGCAGCTTGGGGACTAGCGGCGAGCAGTACTTC.

This clone was detected once. The chain recombines TRBV9 with TRBJ2-3; 7 bases map to TRBD2. The V and J ends lost 7 bases and 5 bases, in that order; junction bases with no gene match: 7. The CDR3 consists of 13 residues. The germline CDR1 and CDR2 sequences are SGDLS and YYNGEE. The CDR3 DNA sequence: TGTGCCAGCTCCCTTTTAGCGGGAGATACGCAGTATTTT. Residues: CASSLLAGDTQYF.

This clone was counted a few times. CDR3 nucleotides: TGTGCCAGCAGAGGAGCGGGAGTTGAGCAGTTCTTC. Translation gives CASRGAGVEQFF. J is TRBJ2-1 and V is TRBV7-3; 8 bases fit TRBD2. The trim removed 6 bases at V and 9 bases at J, leaving 4 bases unmatched. Germline V gene lookup returns CDR1 SGHTA and CDR2 FQGTGA. The CDR3 is 12 residues long. The entire variable domain, with the rest obtained from reference TRBV7-3 and TRBJ2-1, is as follows: GAGVSQTPSNKVTEKGKYVELRCDPISGHTALYWYRQSLGQGPEFLIYFQGTGAADDSGLPNDRFFAVRPEGSVSTLKIQRTERGDSAVYLCASRGAGVEQFFGPGTRLTVL.

The chain links TRBV11-3 to TRBJ2-1; D possibly corresponds to TRBD2 (7 bases). V lost 5 bases and J lost 4, with 15 bases in between. The CDR3 covers 15 residues. The germline V gene encodes CDR1 SGHNT and CDR2 YENEEA. CDR3 amino acids: CASSKGGAGYNEQFF. CDR3 coding DNA: TGTGCCAGCAGCAAGGGGGGGGCCGGTTACAATGAGCAGTTCTTC.